The T cell receptor beta chain under discussion was sequenced for a study of blood T cells in healthy people across ages. Caucasian, healthy and from Russia, the donors were aged between 6 and 90. Together with a sample-barcoded 5' primer, a J-beta primer mix was included in a second PCR lasting roughly 7 to 11 cycles. TCRdb reprocessed the 5' RACE reads via MiXCR and lists one record per CDR3 protein. In the table there are roughly 2 million distinct CDR3 sequences, approximately 50% of which are singletons. On this clonotype: Its target is unknown.

The ends were cut back, 3 bases at V and 14 bases at J, with 17 bases in the middle. This CDR3 has 14 amino acids. Germline V lookup: CDR1 SGHTA, CDR2 FQGNSA. Regarding the study as a whole: Shifts in expanded clonotypes may have been confounded by donor CMV status, which was unknown.

This receptor was identified in a woman aged 40-49 years in good health. This chain joins TRBV7-2 and TRBJ1-6; maybe TRBD1 (6 bases). Input material: blood. CDR3 sequence (DNA): TGTGCCAGCAGCTTCGACAGGCGTTCGAAGACCCTCCACTTT. It yields the protein CASSFDRRSKTLHF. The variable domain in full, with the rest retrieved from reference TRBV7-2 and TRBJ1-6, is GAGVSQSPSNKVTEKGKDVELRCDPISGHTALYWYRQSLGQGLEFLIYFQGNSAPDKSGLPSDRFSAERTGGSVSTLTIQRTQQEDSAVYLCASSFDRRSKTLHFGNGTRLTVT.